A single sample gave rise to the 27 T cell receptor beta chains below, sequenced in a study of cytomegalovirus exposure and HLA in healthy donors. The PCR had 60 Vbeta and 13 Jbeta primers. TCRdb's copy holds only in-frame clones and misses some; the assay was immunoSEQ multiplex PCR. The repertoire holds 110,000 to 150,000 clones, more than 70% seen once, with 4.5% to 6% in the top ten. The sequencing input was PBMCs. Receptors were obtained from a woman aged 45 to 65 in good health and CMV-seronegative.

V gene TRBV5-1 combines with J gene TRBJ2-5; a weak D match, TRBD2 (5 bases). Per the germline V gene, CDR1 is SGHRS and CDR2 is YFSETQ. This CDR3 spans 14 amino acids. Between the trimmed V and J ends, which lost 0 bases and 5 bases, there was a span of 11 bases. CDR3 amino acids: CASSLVPGMETQYF. The CDR3 DNA follows: TGCGCCAGCAGCTTGGTTCCGGGGATGGAGACCCAGTACTTC. Drawing the rest from reference TRBV5-1 and TRBJ2-5, the complete variable domain is KAGVTQTPRYLIKTRGQQVTLSCSPISGHRSVSWYQQTPGQGLQFLFEYFSETQRNKGNFPGRFSGRQFSNSRSEMNVSTLELGDSALYLCASSLVPGMETQYFGPGTRLLVL.

The gene calls are TRBV2 and TRBJ1-4, with D unresolved. The length of the CDR3 is 16 residues. V was shortened by 2 bases and J by 2 bases, with 12 bases between the two germline ends. The germline gives CDR1 SNHLY, CDR2 FYNNEI. In DNA form, the CDR3 reads TGTGCCAGCAGTGAAAGGGAGAGTGGGACTAATGAAAAACTGTTTTTT. Translating gives CASSERESGTNEKLFF.

The chain has TRBV4-3 and TRBJ2-5; D gene ambiguous. The V end lost 2 bases, the J end lost 5 bases, and 12 bases lay between the germline ends. Germline values: CDR1 LGHNA, CDR2 YSLEER. There are 14 residues in the CDR3. The CDR3 loop is CASSQRSTAETQYF. The CDR3 nucleotides read TGCGCCAGCAGCCAAAGGAGTACCGCGGAGACCCAGTACTTC.

The chain links TRBV2 to TRBJ1-3; tentative D call: TRBD1 (5 bases). V lost 7 bases, J lost 0 bases, and 7 bases lay in between. The CDR3 covers 13 residues. Germline-derived CDR1 and CDR2 are SNHLY and FYNNEI. CDR3 in amino acids: CASTGYSGNTIYF. The CDR3 DNA sequence: TGTGCCAGCACAGGGTACTCTGGAAACACCATATATTTT. Full variable domain (rest looked up from reference TRBV2 and TRBJ1-3): EPEVTQTPSHQVTQMGQEVILRCVPISNHLYFYWYRQILGQKVEFLVSFYNNEISEKSEIFDDQFSVERPDGSNFTLKIRSTKLEDSAMYFCASTGYSGNTIYFGEGSWLTVV.

This chain connects TRBV5-4 to TRBJ2-1, with D possibly being TRBD1 (5 bases). Germline CDR1 is SGHNT and CDR2 is YYREEE (reference sequence). CDR3 length: 12 residues. The V end lost 2 bases, the J end lost 9 bases, and 9 bases lay between the germline ends. CDR3 sequence reads: CASSFTRVEQFF. The CDR3, as DNA: TGTGCCAGCAGCTTTACCAGGGTTGAGCAGTTCTTC.

CDR3 loop: CASSFRFREADTQYF. CDR3 bases: TGTGCCAGCAGTTTTCGGTTCAGGGAAGCAGATACGCAGTATTTT. This chain joins TRBV27 and TRBJ2-3, with D possibly matching TRBD1 (5 bases). The CDR3 runs 15 residues. V shed 3 bases and J shed 4 bases, with 14 bases lying between them. Germline V lookup: CDR1 MNHEY, CDR2 SMNVEV (reference sequence).

The chain recombines TRBV7-9 with TRBJ1-1, with D uncertain. Germline values: CDR1 SEHNR, CDR2 FQNEAQ (reference sequence). V was trimmed by 7 bases and J by 0 bases, leaving 18 bases between them. CDR3 length: 16 amino acids. CDR3 nucleotides: TGTGCCAGCATCCCAAGGCAGGTAGACATGAACACTGAAGCTTTCTTT. It is translated as CASIPRQVDMNTEAFF. The variable domain in full, with the rest retrieved from reference TRBV7-9 and TRBJ1-1, is DTGVSQNPRHKITKRGQNVTFRCDPISEHNRLYWYRQTLGQGPEFLTYFQNEAQLEKSRLLSDRFSAERPKGSFSTLEIQRTEQGDSAMYLCASIPRQVDMNTEAFFGQGTRLTVV.

CDR3 sequence reads: CASSRTGNNEQFF. CDR3 sequence (DNA): TGTGCCAGCAGTAGAACGGGTAACAATGAGCAGTTCTTC. The J gene is TRBJ2-1, the V gene TRBV6-5, with D uncertain. CDR1 MNHEY and CDR2 SVGAGI come from the germline V gene. CDR3 length: 13 amino acids. Trimming took off 5 bases at V and 5 bases at J, with 10 bases between the two ends.

Only a few counts were recorded for this clone. The CDR3 DNA sequence: TGTGCCAGCAGACTTTACTCGAACACTGAAGCTTTCTTT. It specifies CASRLYSNTEAFF. The chain recombines TRBV6-5 with TRBJ1-1; D gene ambiguous. V dropped 6 bases and J dropped 1 base, with 9 bases sitting between them. Germline-derived CDR1 and CDR2 are MNHEY and SVGAGI. The CDR3 length is 13 residues.

The chain recombines TRBV19 with TRBJ1-1; 8 bases match TRBD1. Germline CDR1 and CDR2: LNHDA and SQIVND (reference sequence). V shed 4 bases and J 2 bases; nucleotides not matched to a gene: 9. CDR3 length: 16 amino acids. Here the CDR3 DNA reads TGTGCCAGTAGTAGACGATCCAGGGGGCCCAACACTGAAGCTTTCTTT. It translates to CASSRRSRGPNTEAFF.

The rearrangement joins TRBV2 to TRBJ2-1; 11 nucleotides agree with TRBD2. Germline V gene sequence: CDR1 SNHLY, CDR2 FYNNEI. The V and J ends lost 1 base and 7 bases, in that order; junction bases with no gene match: 6. The CDR3 covers 16 residues. The CDR3 DNA reads TGTGCCAGCAGTGAAGGTGGTCTAGCGGGGGGAAATGAGCAGTTCTTC. It codes for CASSEGGLAGGNEQFF.

The chain carries TRBV15 and TRBJ1-2; unclear D gene. CDR3 length: 18 residues. Germline CDR1 LNHNV, CDR2 YYDKDF (reference sequence). V lost 4 bases and J 0 bases, leaving 21 bases between the germline ends. The CDR3 region is CATSTPPPRLSPNYGYTF. Written as DNA, the CDR3 is TGTGCCACCAGCACCCCGCCCCCGCGGCTTTCCCCTAACTATGGCTACACCTTC.

The count of this clone is one. The chain has TRBV7-2 and TRBJ2-7; 8 nucleotides match TRBD2. In germline, CDR1 is SGHTA, CDR2 FQGNSA. After removal of 5 bases from V and 5 bases from J, the junction contained 11 bases not matched to a gene. The CDR3 is 15 amino acids. The CDR3 sequence is CASSHQAGGKNEQYF. As DNA, the CDR3 is TGTGCCAGCAGCCACCAGGCGGGGGGAAAAAACGAGCAGTACTTC.

V gene TRBV28 combines with J gene TRBJ2-3, with a possible D match to TRBD1 (6 bases). The length of the CDR3 is 16 residues. CDR1 MDHEN and CDR2 SYDVKM come from the germline V gene. V dropped 4 bases and J dropped 4 bases, with 18 bases sitting between them. The CDR3 nucleotides are TGTGCCAGCAGTTCAATGGTCAGGGGAATGGCAGATACGCAGTATTTT. The encoded protein is CASSSMVRGMADTQYF. Full variable domain (rest looked up from reference TRBV28 and TRBJ2-3): DVKVTQSSRYLVKRTGEKVFLECVQDMDHENMFWYRQDPGLGLRLIYFSYDVKMKEKGDIPEGYSVSREKKERFSLILESASTNQTSMYLCASSSMVRGMADTQYFGPGTRLTVL.

Only one count was recorded for this clone. The chain links TRBV19 to TRBJ2-5, with 7 bases that match TRBD2. V was clipped by 3 bases and J by 3 bases; unmatched bases: 7. Germline V lookup: CDR1 LNHDA, CDR2 SQIVND (reference sequence). The CDR3 has 15 amino acids. In DNA form, the CDR3 reads TGTGCCAGTAGTATTACGGGGGGAAAGGAAGAGACCCAGTACTTC. Protein sequence: CASSITGGKEETQYF.

V is TRBV19 and J is TRBJ1-2; D is perhaps TRBD1 (6 bases). Trimming took 7 bases from V and 6 from J, leaving 21 bases between them. This CDR3 has 15 amino acids. The germline gives CDR1 LNHDA, CDR2 SQIVND (reference sequence). The CDR3 nucleotides read TGTGCCAGTACCGAGAGGACAGTGCAGGGCCATGGCTACACCTTC. It specifies CASTERTVQGHGYTF.

In DNA form, the CDR3 reads TGTGCCAGCAGCTTGCAGTTTACAGGGGGCGACACCGGGGAGCTGTTTTTT. This encodes CASSLQFTGGDTGELFF. The chain carries TRBV5-6 and TRBJ2-2, with TRBD1 identical over 9 bases. CDR1 and CDR2 from the germline V gene are SGHDT and YYEEEE. This CDR3 is built from 17 residues. Trimming cost V 1 base and J 3 bases; bases outside gene matches: 7.

The rearrangement links TRBV9 to TRBJ2-5, with 9 bases matching TRBD2. CDR3 length: 14 amino acids. Trimming removed 0 bases from V and 4 bases from J; junction bases left unmatched: 1. Germline V gives CDR1 SGDLS, CDR2 YYNGEE. The CDR3: CASSVGGGVETQYF. The CDR3 DNA reads TGTGCCAGCAGCGTAGGCGGGGGGGTAGAGACCCAGTACTTC.

This chain joins TRBV4-2 and TRBJ2-7; 10 nucleotides align to TRBD1. V was pared by 3 bases and J by 2 bases, with 4 bases of the junction left unmatched. Germline V lookup: CDR1 LGHNA, CDR2 YNFKEQ. This CDR3 spans 15 amino acids. CDR3 nucleotide sequence: TGTGCCAGCAGCCAGACAGGGGGCTCTGCCTACGAGCAGTACTTC. Translating it yields CASSQTGGSAYEQYF.

The J gene is TRBJ2-3, the V gene TRBV11-3; D is ambiguous. This CDR3 is built from 15 residues. Trimming removed 5 bases from V and 3 bases from J, with 15 bases in between. Germline V gene lookup returns CDR1 SGHNT and CDR2 YENEEA. CDR3 sequence reads: CASSPHFGWTDTQYF. The CDR3 DNA follows: TGTGCCAGCAGCCCGCACTTTGGTTGGACAGATACGCAGTATTTT.

The J gene is TRBJ2-2, the V gene TRBV27; D is ambiguous. Looked up from germline, CDR1 is MNHEY and CDR2 is SMNVEV (reference sequence). The CDR3 extends over 13 amino acids. With 5 bases removed from V and 4 bases from J, the gap between germline ends came to 8 bases. The CDR3 DNA reads TGTGCCAGCAGTCCCTCCGGCACCGGGGAGCTGTTTTTT. Translation gives CASSPSGTGELFF.

This clone turned up a few times. The chain joins TRBV29-1 to TRBJ2-6; D gene unclear. Trimming took 5 bases from V and 1 from J, leaving 3 bases between them. CDR1 and CDR2 from the germline V gene are SQVTM and ANQGSEA. This CDR3 is built from 12 residues. The CDR3 region has the DNA TGCAGCGTTCTTTCTGGGGCCAACGTCCTGACTTTC. Amino acids: CSVLSGANVLTF.

This clone turned up a few times. This chain links TRBV6-4 with TRBJ2-1; perhaps TRBD2 as D (5 bases). Per the germline V gene, CDR1 is MRHNA and CDR2 is SNTAGT. Trimming removed 0 bases at V and 2 bases at J, with 8 bases between. The length of the CDR3 is 15 residues. As DNA, the CDR3 is TGTGCCAGCAGTGACTCGGAGGATGCCTACAATGAGCAGTTCTTC. It codes for CASSDSEDAYNEQFF.

The chain joins TRBV5-1 to TRBJ2-1; D gene unclear. The CDR3 loop spans 14 amino acids. Deletions cut 4 bases from V and 6 bases from J, with 14 bases between. Per the germline V gene, CDR1 is SGHRS and CDR2 is YFSETQ. CDR3 bases: TGCGCCAGCAGCCGTCAATACTCCCGCAATGAGCAGTTCTTC. This sequence encodes CASSRQYSRNEQFF.

The chain has TRBV6-6 and TRBJ2-5; tentative D call: TRBD1 (5 bases). Germline CDR1 and CDR2: MNHNY and SVGAGI (reference sequence). This CDR3 has 13 amino acids. V lost 7 bases and J lost 1, with 10 bases in between. CDR3 region: CASTQTVQETQYF. In DNA form, the CDR3 reads TGTGCCAGCACCCAGACAGTCCAAGAGACCCAGTACTTC.

The genes are TRBV29-1 and TRBJ2-2, with D perhaps TRBD1 (5 bases). This CDR3 spans 13 amino acids. Germline values: CDR1 SQVTM, CDR2 ANQGSEA. Trimming removed 0 bases at V and 5 bases at J, with 7 bases between. The CDR3 loop reads CSVEEAGTGELFF. CDR3 DNA sequence: TGCAGCGTTGAAGAGGCAGGGACCGGGGAGCTGTTTTTT.

The gene calls are TRBV29-1 and TRBJ1-2; D remains unclear. Germline assignment: CDR1 SQVTM and CDR2 ANQGSEA. This CDR3 is 13 amino acids long. V was clipped by 4 bases and J by 7 bases, with 16 bases between them. This CDR3 is CSVGIRGSLGYTF. The CDR3, as DNA: TGCAGCGTTGGAATACGGGGAAGTCTTGGCTACACCTTC.